These 5 T cell receptor beta chains were all obtained from the same sample, sequenced in a study of blood T cell repertoires in COVID-19. Measured with immunoSEQ multiplex PCR; TCRdb has only the in-frame clones, and not every one. The sample records around 230,000 clones, over 65% being singletons. Sequenced: peripheral blood. These receptors all come from a woman in her sixties or seventies with active or convalescent COVID-19.

This clone was recorded once. V gene TRBV15 combines with J gene TRBJ1-2; D not certain. The CDR3 spans 15 residues. Trimming removed 0 bases at V and 6 bases at J, with 14 bases between. Germline assignment: CDR1 LNHNV and CDR2 YYDKDF (reference sequence). The CDR3 reads CATSRDIGRLNGYTF. In DNA, the CDR3 is TGTGCCACCAGCAGAGATATCGGCAGACTTAATGGCTACACCTTC.

The gene calls are TRBV30 and TRBJ2-2; D remains ambiguous. Trimming took off 5 bases at V and 1 base at J, with 8 bases between the two ends. The CDR3 runs 13 residues. Germline loops: CDR1 GTSNPN, CDR2 SVGIG (reference sequence). The CDR3 DNA reads TGTGCCTGGGACATACAGAACACCGGGGAGCTGTTTTTT. Protein sequence: CAWDIQNTGELFF.

This chain connects TRBV28 to TRBJ2-7; 9 positions match TRBD2. Germline loops: CDR1 MDHEN, CDR2 SYDVKM. V gave up 8 bases and J gave up 2 bases; unmatched junction bases: 7. The CDR3 length is 14 residues. Here the CDR3 reads CASPPAGGPYEQYF. For the CDR3, the DNA is TGTGCCAGCCCTCCAGCGGGAGGACCCTACGAGCAGTACTTC.

The chain uses TRBV5-1 and TRBJ1-4; D not resolved. Germline assignment: CDR1 SGHRS and CDR2 YFSETQ. The CDR3 covers 13 residues. Trimming took off 4 bases at V and 7 bases at J, with 11 bases between the two ends. The CDR3 loop is CASSPGDGEKLFF. The CDR3, as DNA: TGCGCCAGCAGCCCCGGAGACGGTGAAAAACTGTTTTTT.

In its sample, this clone was seen once. This chain connects TRBV7-9 to TRBJ1-1, with 10 bases lining up with TRBD1. CDR3 length: 15 amino acids. Germline V CDR1 and CDR2: SEHNR, FQNEAQ (reference sequence). The trim removed 4 bases at V and 4 bases at J, leaving 6 bases unmatched. CDR3 DNA sequence: TGTGCCAGCAGCTCGGGACAGGGGACCACCACTGAAGCTTTCTTT. This encodes CASSSGQGTTTEAFF. Looking up the rest from reference TRBV7-9 and TRBJ1-1 gives the full variable domain: DTGVSQNPRHKITKRGQNVTFRCDPISEHNRLYWYRQTLGQGPEFLTYFQNEAQLEKSRLLSDRFSAERPKGSFSTLEIQRTEQGDSAMYLCASSSGQGTTTEAFFGQGTRLTVV.